This TCR beta chain was recorded in a study of blood T cell repertoires in COVID-19. About the study: Both acute and convalescent COVID-19 samples were obtained from the United States, Italy and Spain. In each case, the material was cDNA or gDNA derived from T cells, B-cell-depleted T cells, or PBMCs.

Those enrolled in Seattle joined during active infection and were followed longitudinally afterward. This CDR3 has 16 amino acids. Germline lookup yields CDR1 SGHRS and CDR2 YFSETQ. The V gene end was trimmed by 0 bases and the J gene end by 2 bases; junction bases not matched to a gene: 5. The table came from immunoSEQ multiplex PCR; TCRdb's copy has only in-frame clones and leaves some out. The sample lists 350,000 to 400,000 clones; approximately 86% were seen once. The TCR was taken from a woman aged 60 to 75 with COVID-19, enrolled during active disease. The chain is built from TRBV5-1 and TRBJ2-5; the match to TRBD1 covers 9 bases. The sample taken for sequencing was peripheral blood. CDR3 sequence reads: CASSLADGQGQETQYF. CDR3 nucleotide sequence: TGCGCCAGCAGCTTGGCCGATGGACAGGGGCAAGAGACCCAGTACTTC.